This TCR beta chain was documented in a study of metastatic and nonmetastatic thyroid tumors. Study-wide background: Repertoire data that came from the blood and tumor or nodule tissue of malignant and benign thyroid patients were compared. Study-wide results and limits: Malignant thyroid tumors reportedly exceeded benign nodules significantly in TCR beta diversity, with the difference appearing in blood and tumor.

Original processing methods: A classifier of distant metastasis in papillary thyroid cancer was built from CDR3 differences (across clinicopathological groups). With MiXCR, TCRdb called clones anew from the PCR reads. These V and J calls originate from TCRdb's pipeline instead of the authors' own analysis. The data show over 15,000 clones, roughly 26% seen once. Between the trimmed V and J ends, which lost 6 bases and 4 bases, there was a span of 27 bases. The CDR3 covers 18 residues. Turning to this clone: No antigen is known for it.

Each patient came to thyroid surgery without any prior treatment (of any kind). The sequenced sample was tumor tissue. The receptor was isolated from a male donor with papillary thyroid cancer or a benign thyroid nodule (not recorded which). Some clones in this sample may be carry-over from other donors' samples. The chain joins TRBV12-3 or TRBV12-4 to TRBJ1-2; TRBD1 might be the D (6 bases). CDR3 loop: CASSVSLTAGEGTYGYTF. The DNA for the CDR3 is TGTGCCAGCAGCGTTTCATTAACCGCAGGGGAGGGGACCTATGGCTACACCTTC.